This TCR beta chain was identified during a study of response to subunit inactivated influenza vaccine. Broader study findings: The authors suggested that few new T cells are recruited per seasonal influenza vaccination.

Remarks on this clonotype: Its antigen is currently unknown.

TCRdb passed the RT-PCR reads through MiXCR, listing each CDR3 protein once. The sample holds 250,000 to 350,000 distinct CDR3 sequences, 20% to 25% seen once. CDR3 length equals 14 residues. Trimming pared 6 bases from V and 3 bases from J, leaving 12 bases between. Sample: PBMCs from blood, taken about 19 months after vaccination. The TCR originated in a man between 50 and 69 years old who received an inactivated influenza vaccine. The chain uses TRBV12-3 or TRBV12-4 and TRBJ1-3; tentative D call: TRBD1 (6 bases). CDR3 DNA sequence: TGTGCCAGCAGGAAGACAGGCGGTGGAAACACCATATATTTT. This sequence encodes CASRKTGGGNTIYF.